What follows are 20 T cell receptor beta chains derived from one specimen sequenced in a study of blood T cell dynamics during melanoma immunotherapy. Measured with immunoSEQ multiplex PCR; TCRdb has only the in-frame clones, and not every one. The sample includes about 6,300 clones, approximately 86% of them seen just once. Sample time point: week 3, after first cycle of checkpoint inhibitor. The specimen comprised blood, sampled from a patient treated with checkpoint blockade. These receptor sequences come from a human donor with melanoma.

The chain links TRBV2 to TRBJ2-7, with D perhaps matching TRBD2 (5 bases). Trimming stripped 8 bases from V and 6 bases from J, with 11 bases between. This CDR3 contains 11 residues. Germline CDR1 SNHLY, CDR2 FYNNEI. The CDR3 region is CASVIASEQYF. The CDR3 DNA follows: TGTGCCAGCGTAATAGCGTCCGAGCAGTACTTC.

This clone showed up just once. CDR3 sequence: CASILGSSNTGELFF. CDR3 nucleotide sequence: TGCGCCAGCATCCTGGGGAGCTCGAACACCGGGGAGCTGTTTTTT. The chain couples TRBV5-1 to TRBJ2-2; a weak D match, TRBD2 (5 bases). V was trimmed by 6 bases and J by 0 bases, leaving 12 bases between them. The germline gives CDR1 SGHRS, CDR2 YFSETQ. The CDR3 is made up of 15 amino acids.

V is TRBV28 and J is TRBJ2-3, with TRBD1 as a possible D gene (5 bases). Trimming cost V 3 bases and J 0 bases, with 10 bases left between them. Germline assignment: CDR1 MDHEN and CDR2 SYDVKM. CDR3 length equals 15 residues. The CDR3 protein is CASSFLGRSTDTQYF. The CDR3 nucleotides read TGTGCCAGCAGTTTTCTGGGGCGTAGCACAGATACGCAGTATTTT. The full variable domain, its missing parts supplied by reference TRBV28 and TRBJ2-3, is DVKVTQSSRYLVKRTGEKVFLECVQDMDHENMFWYRQDPGLGLRLIYFSYDVKMKEKGDIPEGYSVSREKKERFSLILESASTNQTSMYLCASSFLGRSTDTQYFGPGTRLTVL.

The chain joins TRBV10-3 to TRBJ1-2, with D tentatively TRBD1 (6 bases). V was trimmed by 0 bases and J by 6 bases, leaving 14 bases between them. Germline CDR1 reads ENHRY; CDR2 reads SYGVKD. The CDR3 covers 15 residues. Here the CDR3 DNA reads TGTGCCATCAGTGAGTCGAACAGGGAATTGGATGGCTACACCTTC. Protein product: CAISESNRELDGYTF.

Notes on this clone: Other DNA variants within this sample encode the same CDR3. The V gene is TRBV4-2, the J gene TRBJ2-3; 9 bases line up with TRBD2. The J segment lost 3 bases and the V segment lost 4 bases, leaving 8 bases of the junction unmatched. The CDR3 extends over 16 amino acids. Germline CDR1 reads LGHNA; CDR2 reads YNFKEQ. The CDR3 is CASSRFSAGGTDTQYF. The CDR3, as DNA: TGTGCCAGCAGCCGCTTTTCAGCGGGGGGTACAGATACGCAGTATTTT.

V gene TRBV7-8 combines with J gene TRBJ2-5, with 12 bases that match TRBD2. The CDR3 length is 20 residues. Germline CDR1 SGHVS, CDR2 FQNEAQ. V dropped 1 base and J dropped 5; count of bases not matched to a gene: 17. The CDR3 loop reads CASSLGYFGSGLAGLETQYF. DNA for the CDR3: TGTGCCAGCAGCTTAGGATATTTCGGTAGCGGACTAGCGGGGTTGGAGACCCAGTACTTC.

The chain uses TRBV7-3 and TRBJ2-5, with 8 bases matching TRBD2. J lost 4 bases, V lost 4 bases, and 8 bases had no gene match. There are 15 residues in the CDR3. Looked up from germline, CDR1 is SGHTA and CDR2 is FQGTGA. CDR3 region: CASSSSGTRSETQYF. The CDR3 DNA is TGTGCCAGCAGCTCGTCCGGGACTAGGTCAGAGACCCAGTACTTC.

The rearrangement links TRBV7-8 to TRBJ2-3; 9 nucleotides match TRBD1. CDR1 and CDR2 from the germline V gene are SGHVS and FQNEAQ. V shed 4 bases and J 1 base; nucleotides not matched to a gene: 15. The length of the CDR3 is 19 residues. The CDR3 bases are TGTGCCAGCAGCTCGCACCGGGACAGGGTTTATTTGGGCACAGATACGCAGTATTTT. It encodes CASSSHRDRVYLGTDTQYF.

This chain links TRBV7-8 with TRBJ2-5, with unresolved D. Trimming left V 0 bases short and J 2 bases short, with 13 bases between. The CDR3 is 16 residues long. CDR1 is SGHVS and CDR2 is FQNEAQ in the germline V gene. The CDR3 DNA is TGTGCCAGCAGCTTAGCCGTGGCGCCCCGGCAAGAGACCCAGTACTTC. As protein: CASSLAVAPRQETQYF.

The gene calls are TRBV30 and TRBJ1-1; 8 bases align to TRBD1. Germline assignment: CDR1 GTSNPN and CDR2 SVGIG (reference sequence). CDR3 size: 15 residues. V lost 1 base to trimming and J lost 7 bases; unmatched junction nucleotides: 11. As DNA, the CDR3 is TGTGCCTGGAGTGCCCAGACAGGGGAGTTGGGTGAAGCTTTCTTT. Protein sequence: CAWSAQTGELGEAFF.

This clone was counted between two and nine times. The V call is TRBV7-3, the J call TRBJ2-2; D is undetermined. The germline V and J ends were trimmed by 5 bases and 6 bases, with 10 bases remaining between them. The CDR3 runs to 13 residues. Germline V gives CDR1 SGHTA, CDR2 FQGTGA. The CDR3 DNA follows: TGTGCCAGCAGCCTGGCTAAGGCCGGGGAGCTGTTTTTT. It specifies CASSLAKAGELFF.

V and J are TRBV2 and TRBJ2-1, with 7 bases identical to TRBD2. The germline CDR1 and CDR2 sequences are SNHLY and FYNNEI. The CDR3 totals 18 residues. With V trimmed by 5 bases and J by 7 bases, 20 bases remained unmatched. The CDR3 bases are TGTGCCAGCAGTCCACACACTCGATCTAGCGGACGGGGGAATGAGCAGTTCTTC. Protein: CASSPHTRSSGRGNEQFF.

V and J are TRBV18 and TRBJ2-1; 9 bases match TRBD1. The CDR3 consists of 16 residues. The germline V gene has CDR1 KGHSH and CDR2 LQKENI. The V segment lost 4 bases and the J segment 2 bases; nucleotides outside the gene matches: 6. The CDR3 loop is CASSRGTGWAYNEQFF. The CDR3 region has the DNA TGTGCCAGCTCACGAGGGACAGGGTGGGCCTACAATGAGCAGTTCTTC.

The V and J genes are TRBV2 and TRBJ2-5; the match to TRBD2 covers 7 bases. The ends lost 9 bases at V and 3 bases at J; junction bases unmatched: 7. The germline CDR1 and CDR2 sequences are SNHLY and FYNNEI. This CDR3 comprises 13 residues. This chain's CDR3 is CASLTGGKETQYF. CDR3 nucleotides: TGTGCCAGTTTAACGGGGGGAAAAGAGACCCAGTACTTC.

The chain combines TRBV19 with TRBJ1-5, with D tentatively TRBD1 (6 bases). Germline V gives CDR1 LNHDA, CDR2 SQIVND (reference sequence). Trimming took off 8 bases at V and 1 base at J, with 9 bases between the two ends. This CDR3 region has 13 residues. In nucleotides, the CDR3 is TGTGCCAGTGCACAGGGCAGCAATCAGCCCCAGCATTTT. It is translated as CASAQGSNQPQHF.

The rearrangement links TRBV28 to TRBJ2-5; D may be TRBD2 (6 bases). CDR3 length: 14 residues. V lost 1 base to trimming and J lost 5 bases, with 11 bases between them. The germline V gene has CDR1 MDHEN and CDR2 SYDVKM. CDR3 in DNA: TGTGCCAGCAGTTTATTAGGGGAGGTGGAGACCCAGTACTTC. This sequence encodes CASSLLGEVETQYF. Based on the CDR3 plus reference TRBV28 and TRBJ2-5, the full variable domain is DVKVTQSSRYLVKRTGEKVFLECVQDMDHENMFWYRQDPGLGLRLIYFSYDVKMKEKGDIPEGYSVSREKKERFSLILESASTNQTSMYLCASSLLGEVETQYFGPGTRLLVL.

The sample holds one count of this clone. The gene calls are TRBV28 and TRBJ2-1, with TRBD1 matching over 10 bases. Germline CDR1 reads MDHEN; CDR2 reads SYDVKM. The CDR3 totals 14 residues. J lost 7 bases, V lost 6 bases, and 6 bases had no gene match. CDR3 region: CASSPGQGGNEQFF. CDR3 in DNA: TGTGCCAGCAGCCCCGGACAGGGGGGAAATGAGCAGTTCTTC.

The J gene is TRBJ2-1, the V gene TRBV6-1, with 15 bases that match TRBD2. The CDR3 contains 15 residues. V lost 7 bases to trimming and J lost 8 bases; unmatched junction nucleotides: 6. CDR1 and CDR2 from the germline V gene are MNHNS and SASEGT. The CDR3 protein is CASTQGLAGGHEQFF. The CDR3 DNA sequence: TGTGCCAGCACCCAAGGACTAGCGGGGGGGCATGAGCAGTTCTTC.

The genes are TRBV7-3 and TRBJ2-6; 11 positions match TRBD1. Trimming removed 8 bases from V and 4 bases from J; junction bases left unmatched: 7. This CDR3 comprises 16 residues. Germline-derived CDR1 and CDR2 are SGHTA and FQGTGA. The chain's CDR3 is CASASGQGAGANVLTF. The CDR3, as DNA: TGTGCCAGCGCTAGCGGACAGGGGGCCGGGGCCAACGTCCTGACTTTC.

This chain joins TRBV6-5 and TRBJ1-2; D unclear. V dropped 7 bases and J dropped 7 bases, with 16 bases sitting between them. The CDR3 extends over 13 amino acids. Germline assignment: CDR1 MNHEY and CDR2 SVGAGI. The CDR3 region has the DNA TGTGCCAGCATGCCGGGCCAGTTCTTTGGCTACACCTTC. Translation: CASMPGQFFGYTF.